This is a list of T cell receptor beta chains from one sample in a study of cytomegalovirus exposure and HLA in healthy donors. Sequencing used immunoSEQ multiplex PCR; TCRdb keeps in-frame clones, though not all of them. The table has about 180,000 clones, 70% to 85% seen once. Input material: PBMCs. The receptor set was obtained from a girl aged 2 to 9 in good health and CMV-seropositive. CDR3s include the opening cysteine and the closing phenylalanine or tryptophan. The D gene is left open where the match is weak. A clone size is listed for some rows: how often the clone was seen (once, few, many), or a class if it is expanded.

D	size	V	J	CDR3	DNA
NA	NA	TRBV6-4	TRBJ2-2	CASSDLPGGELFF	TGTGCCAGCAGTGACCTTCCAGGCGGGGAGCTGTTTTTT
TRBD1	NA	TRBV5-1	TRBJ2-1	CASSLGQGSYNEQFF	TGCGCCAGCAGCCTGGGACAGGGGTCCTACAATGAGCAGTTCTTC
TRBD2	NA	TRBV4-1	TRBJ2-3	CASRNPLAGEADTQYF	TGCGCCAGCAGGAACCCACTAGCGGGGGAGGCAGATACGCAGTATTTT
NA	NA	TRBV11-2	TRBJ1-3	CASSLEVLGRIASGNTIYF	TGTGCCAGCAGCTTAGAAGTATTGGGCCGAATTGCTTCTGGGAACACCATATATTTT
NA	NA	TRBV2	TRBJ1-1	CASTVGRGMNTEAFF	TGTGCCAGCACTGTTGGTCGGGGAATGAACACTGAAGCTTTCTTT
NA	NA	TRBV10-1	TRBJ2-5	CASSEVSGGHQETQYF	TGCGCCAGCAGTGAAGTTAGCGGAGGACACCAAGAGACCCAGTACTTC
TRBD2	NA	TRBV5-6	TRBJ2-5	CASSVHGGGETQYF	TGTGCCAGCAGCGTACATGGGGGGGGAGAGACCCAGTACTTC
NA	NA	TRBV6-1	TRBJ2-2	CASSADVGATGELFF	TGTGCCAGCAGTGCCGACGTAGGGGCCACCGGGGAGCTGTTTTTT
NA	NA	TRBV6-6	TRBJ2-7	CASSYRDSSVGQYF	TGTGCCAGCAGTTACCGGGACTCCTCTGTGGGGCAGTACTTC
TRBD1	NA	TRBV29-1	TRBJ2-7	CSVEARGLSYEQYF	TGCAGCGTTGAAGCTAGGGGGCTCTCCTACGAGCAGTACTTC
NA	NA	TRBV30	TRBJ2-7	CAWKLDSRYEQYF	TGTGCCTGGAAACTGGACAGCCGCTACGAGCAGTACTTC
TRBD1	NA	TRBV29-1	TRBJ1-1	CSVAGTGGFSTEAFF	TGCAGCGTAGCCGGGACAGGGGGATTTAGCACTGAAGCTTTCTTT
TRBD1	NA	TRBV4-2	TRBJ1-1	CASSQLDRGLNTEAFF	TGTGCCAGCAGCCAGTTAGACAGGGGGTTGAACACTGAAGCTTTCTTT
NA	NA	TRBV7-2	TRBJ2-7	CASSPTQGYYEQYF	TGTGCCAGCAGCCCTACGCAGGGGTACTACGAGCAGTACTTC
NA	once	TRBV5-8	TRBJ2-1	CASSAGLVFSYNEQFF	TGTGCCAGCAGCGCAGGACTCGTATTTTCCTACAATGAGCAGTTCTTC
TRBD1	NA	TRBV5-1	TRBJ2-3	CASSKGQGSPDTQYF	TGCGCCAGCAGCAAAGGACAGGGAAGCCCAGATACGCAGTATTTT
NA	NA	TRBV19	TRBJ1-4	CASSIGEKLFF	TGTGCCAGTAGTATCGGTGAAAAACTGTTTTTT
NA	NA	TRBV6-1	TRBJ2-7	CASSDRYYEQYF	TGTGCCAGCAGTGACAGATACTACGAGCAGTACTTC
TRBD1	NA	TRBV5-5	TRBJ2-2	CASSLGHRGPTGELFF	TGTGCCAGCAGCTTGGGTCACAGGGGACCCACCGGGGAGCTGTTTTTT
NA	few	TRBV2	TRBJ1-1	CASILPKGGSEAFF	TGTGCCAGCATCCTTCCCAAAGGGGGTAGTGAAGCTTTCTTT
NA	NA	TRBV30	TRBJ1-5	CAWSVGGGQPQHF	TGTGCCTGGAGTGTTGGGGGAGGTCAGCCCCAGCATTTT
NA	NA	TRBV5-1	TRBJ2-1	CASSLGGSGNEQFF	TGCGCCAGCAGCTTGGGTGGGAGCGGCAATGAGCAGTTCTTC
NA	few	TRBV7-6	TRBJ1-6	CASSLTGRSSPLHF	TGTGCCAGCAGCCTGACAGGACGTTCTTCACCCCTCCACTTT
TRBD1	NA	TRBV2	TRBJ1-5	CASSTFAGTGGGNQPQHF	TGTGCCAGCAGCACCTTCGCCGGGACAGGGGGCGGCAATCAGCCCCAGCATTTT
NA	NA	TRBV29-1	TRBJ1-5	CSVREGNQPQHF	TGCAGCGTTCGGGAAGGGAATCAGCCCCAGCATTTT
TRBD1	NA	TRBV6-1	TRBJ1-2	CASSPLQGWYGYTF	TGTGCCAGCAGTCCGCTACAGGGGTGGTATGGCTACACCTTC
NA	NA	TRBV6-1	TRBJ1-3	CASSEYSPGNTIYF	TGTGCCAGCAGTGAATACTCCCCTGGAAACACCATATATTTT
NA	NA	TRBV18	TRBJ2-1	CASSPGDEQFF	TGTGCCAGCTCACCCGGAGACGAGCAGTTCTTC
NA	NA	TRBV19	TRBJ1-2	CASSIDRGRDYGYTF	TGTGCCAGTAGTATAGACAGGGGACGCGACTATGGCTACACCTTC
TRBD1	once	TRBV28	TRBJ1-2	CASSPQSRDRGGTF	TGTGCCAGCAGCCCTCAGTCCCGGGACAGGGGGGGCACCTTC
TRBD1	NA	TRBV15	TRBJ2-7	CATSRGHGIGQAANEQYF	TGTGCCACCAGCAGAGGACATGGGATCGGACAGGCGGCTAACGAGCAGTACTTC
NA	NA	TRBV9	TRBJ2-7	CASSEGEYEQYF	TGTGCCAGCAGCGAGGGAGAATACGAGCAGTACTTC
TRBD1	NA	TRBV29-1	TRBJ2-7	CSVGQVPSYEQYF	TGCAGCGTCGGACAGGTCCCCTCCTACGAGCAGTACTTC
NA	NA	TRBV19	TRBJ1-5	CASSDHYSNQPQHF	TGTGCCAGTTCCGACCACTATAGCAATCAGCCCCAGCATTTT
TRBD1	NA	TRBV14	TRBJ1-2	CASSQDLGTGKGYTF	TGTGCCAGCAGCCAAGATCTTGGGACAGGGAAGGGCTACACCTTC
NA	NA	TRBV28	TRBJ2-1	CASSLWWQYNEQFF	TGTGCCAGCAGTTTATGGTGGCAGTACAATGAGCAGTTCTTC
NA	NA	TRBV30	TRBJ2-7	CAWSVPGGPYEQYF	TGTGCCTGGAGTGTACCGGGGGGCCCCTACGAGCAGTACTTC